The sequence of this T cell receptor beta chain was determined in a study of T cells after yellow fever vaccination. Germline V gene data show CDR1 as SGHRS and CDR2 as YFSETQ. The CDR3 length is 14 residues. Trimming removed 8 bases at V and 4 bases at J, with 13 bases between. TCRdb passed the 5' RACE reads through MiXCR, listing each CDR3 protein once. Of some 350,000 distinct CDR3 sequences detected, about 4% appear once; the ten largest clones hold just under 25%. This chain links TRBV5-1 with TRBJ2-6; no definite D call. This clonotype originated in a man between 18 and 29 years old who received the YFV17D yellow fever vaccine. Sequences were derived from PBMCs, sampled 5 days after the yellow fever booster vaccination. The CDR3 loop is CASRTTLGANVLTF. The CDR3 region has the DNA TGCGCCAGTCGCACGACTTTGGGGGCCAACGTCCTGACTTTC.